A single TCR beta chain is shown here with its context. This CDR3 spans 13 amino acids. Germline V gene sequence: CDR1 KGHSH, CDR2 LQKENI. Trimming stripped 3 bases from V and 1 base from J, with 6 bases between. TCRdb's table, derived via immunoSEQ multiplex PCR, lists solely in-frame clones and lacks some. The sample lists 75,000 to 100,000 clones, roughly four fifths occurring once. The sample comes from a study of OX40 agonist ivuxolimab in advanced cancers. Overall study: Ivuxolimab, an antibody that agonizes OX40 (CD134), was administered to the patients.

The chain carries TRBV18 and TRBJ2-5; D not certain. The receptor was isolated from an adult with an advanced solid tumor such as melanoma, head and neck, liver or kidney cancer. The input for sequencing was CD4+ or CD8+ T cells sorted from blood, taken in a trial of the OX40 agonist ivuxolimab. CDR3 coding DNA: TGTGCCAGCTCACCTGGCGGCCAAGAGACCCAGTACTTC. Translation: CASSPGGQETQYF.